This record looks at one T cell receptor beta chain sequence and its context. Antigen: not known. Repertoires were generated with immunoSEQ multiplex PCR, while TCRdb's copy carries only in-frame clones and drops some. The repertoire holds hundreds of thousands of clones, with 90% as singletons. The data stem from a study of cytomegalovirus exposure and HLA in healthy donors. This CDR3 is built from 17 residues. Germline CDR1 and CDR2: SNHLY and FYNNEI. V was shortened by 5 bases and J by 4 bases, with 21 bases between the two germline ends. Points from the study as a whole: In vitro confirmation showed a few CMV-associated chains to be CMV antigen specific.

The source is a woman aged 25-40 years in good health and CMV-seronegative. The rearrangement links TRBV2 to TRBJ2-1; perhaps TRBD2 as D (5 bases). Sequences were obtained from PBMCs. This CDR3 reads CASSHGLPGFDYNEQFF. As DNA, the CDR3 is TGTGCCAGCAGTCACGGGCTACCGGGATTCGATTACAATGAGCAGTTCTTC.